The TCR beta chain under discussion was sequenced for a study of human T cells and chemical hapten exposure (dated by TCRdb to about 2021). For context, the study as a whole: For sensitization, 2% DPC in acetone was applied to a roughly 2 cm by roughly 2 cm area of upper inner arm skin. Weekly therapeutic DPC doses were additionally applied to the scalp of patients throughout the roughly 23-week study period. Patch testing was performed on the upper back with Finn chambers containing 0.01% DPC, and the patch tests were scored after 6 days according to International Contact Dermatitis Research Group standards. Alopecia areata with under or over 50% scalp involvement, alopecia totalis and alopecia universalis were represented in the patient cohort, which was mostly female. The libraries were sequenced as a pool, and the TCR yield per sample differed mostly because of small variations in library volumes within the pool. In alopecia patients, the study followed how the peripheral blood TCR repertoire changed in vivo over primary and secondary sensitization to diphenylcyclopropenone (DPC), a hapten. Blood samples were taken from patients before sensitization (week 0) and at 2, 6 and about 24 weeks after DPC sensitization. Nearly 30 alopecia patients provided blood for TCR sequencing at one to four time points (pre-sensitization, 2, 6 and 24 weeks). Summary of the overall study and its limitations: No change with DPC sensitization was found in the number of TCRs above 1 in 1000 frequency, and no evidence of global repertoire structure alterations was found. After repeated subsampling, the strength of the expansion versus patch-test correlation and the threshold at which it became significant changed. A positive correlation was found between the number of PT1 expanded TCRs and patch test score, with significance reached at thresholds 8, 16 and 32 but not 4. Compared with pre-sensitization or healthy control sets, expanded TCRs formed significantly more large CDR3 similarity clusters, which is consistent with antigen-driven responses. Because all patients had alopecia, a presumed autoimmune disease, the immune response of the patients might differ from that of healthy individuals.

Library method: RACE. The run used a NextSeq 500. During library preparation, unique molecular identifiers were attached to individual cDNA molecules so that TCRs could be counted quantitatively and reproducibly. For every blood RNA sample, sequencing covered both the TCR alpha and TCR beta chains. Per the authors' processing: A median of approximately 100,000 TCRs per sample was observed, with a range of 23,224 to 690,600. The Decombinator software suite was used to annotate the V, J and CDR3 of the TCR reads. Every sample was subsampled to the same number of TCRs (28,000) for the PS versus PT1 abundance plots. Expanded TCRs were defined as absent before sensitization and observed at least eight times at the 2-week time point. The public reads were quality trimmed at Q25 with fastp and then assembled into clones with MiXCR by TCRdb, keeping productive beta chains. Every CDR3 protein is listed once, alongside the most common genes and DNA of its rows. These V and J calls derive from TCRdb rather than the authors' analysis. The sample yields 90,000 or so distinct CDR3 sequences; about 10% were counted once. Less than 2.5% of the sample goes to the ten largest clones.

Concerning this clonotype: Its cognate antigen has yet to be identified. Base qualities are not recorded, but no much larger clone differs from it by a single base.

The germline V gene supplies CDR1 SGHNT and CDR2 YENEEA. The CDR3 spans 16 residues, from the cysteine through the phenylalanine. Of the read, only the CDR3 DNA is kept; its 48 bases are in frame from base 1. V trim: 5 bases; J trim: 1 base; unmatched bases: 9. The time point label of this sample denotes: patch test 1, 2 weeks after DPC sensitization. The treatment or condition label here, explained by the study, means: therapeutic diphenylcyclopropenone sensitization with weekly scalp DPC. At every patch-test visit, the blood draw took place before the patch test was put on. To be eligible, patients had to be aged 18 to 70, diagnosed with alopecia and judged suitable for DPC therapy, while pregnant patients were excluded. Unfractionated whole blood was collected in Tempus Blood RNA tubes, and total RNA was extracted from that blood.

The origin of this receptor is a man aged 40-50 years with alopecia areata. Some clones in this sample may be carry-over from other donors' samples. Rearrangement joined TRBV11-3 to TRBJ1-1; TRBD1 lines up with 8 middle nucleotides. Sample: whole blood, taken in connection with sensitization to the hapten diphenylcyclopropenone (DPC). The encoded CDR3 is CASSQRTGPGNTEAFF. The nucleotide sequence reads as follows: TGTGCCAGCAGCCAACGGACAGGGCCTGGGAACACTGAAGCTTTCTTT. The full variable domain, completed from the reference TRBV11-3 and TRBJ1-1 proteins outside the CDR3, reads EAGVVQSPRYKIIEKKQPVAFWCNPISGHNTLYWYLQNLGQGPELLIRYENEEAVDDSQLPKDRFSAERLKGVDSTLKIQPAELGDSAVYLCASSQRTGPGNTEAFFGQGTRLTVV.